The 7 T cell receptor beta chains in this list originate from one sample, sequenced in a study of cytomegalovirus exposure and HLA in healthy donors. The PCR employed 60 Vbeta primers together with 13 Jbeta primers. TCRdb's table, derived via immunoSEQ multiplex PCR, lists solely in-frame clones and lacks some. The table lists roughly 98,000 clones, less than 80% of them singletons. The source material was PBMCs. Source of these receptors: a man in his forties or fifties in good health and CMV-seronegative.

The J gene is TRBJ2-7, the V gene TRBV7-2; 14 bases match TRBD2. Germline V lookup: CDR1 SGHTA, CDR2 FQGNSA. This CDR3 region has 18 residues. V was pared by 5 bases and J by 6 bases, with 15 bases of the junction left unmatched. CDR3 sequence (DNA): TGTGCCAGCAGCCTCGGGACTAGCGGGAGTAGTAGAATATCCGAGCAGTACTTC. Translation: CASSLGTSGSSRISEQYF.

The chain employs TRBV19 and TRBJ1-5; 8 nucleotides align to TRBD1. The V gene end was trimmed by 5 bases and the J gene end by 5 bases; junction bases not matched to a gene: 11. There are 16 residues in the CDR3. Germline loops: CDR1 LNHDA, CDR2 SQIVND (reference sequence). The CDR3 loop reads CASSVMAGGGYQPQHF. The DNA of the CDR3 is TGTGCCAGTAGTGTAATGGCAGGGGGCGGGTATCAGCCCCAGCATTTT.

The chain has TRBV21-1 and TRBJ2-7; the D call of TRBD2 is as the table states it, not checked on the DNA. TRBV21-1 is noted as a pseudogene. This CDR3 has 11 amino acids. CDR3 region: CASSSPYEQYF. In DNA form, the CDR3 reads TGTGCCAGCAGTAGCCCCTACGAGCAGTACTTC.

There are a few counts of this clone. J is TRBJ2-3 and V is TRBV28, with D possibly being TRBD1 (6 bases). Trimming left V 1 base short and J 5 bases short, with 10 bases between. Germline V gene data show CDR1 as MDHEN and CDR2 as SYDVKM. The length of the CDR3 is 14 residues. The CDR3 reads CASSLSQGKDTQYF. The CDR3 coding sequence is TGTGCCAGCAGTTTATCCCAGGGGAAAGATACGCAGTATTTT.

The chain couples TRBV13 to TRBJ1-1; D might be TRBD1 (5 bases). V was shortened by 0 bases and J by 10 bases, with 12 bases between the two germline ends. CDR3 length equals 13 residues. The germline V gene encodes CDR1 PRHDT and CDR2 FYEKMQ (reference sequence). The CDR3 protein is CASSLGPQGGAFF. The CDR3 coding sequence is TGTGCCAGCAGCTTAGGCCCCCAGGGTGGAGCTTTCTTT.

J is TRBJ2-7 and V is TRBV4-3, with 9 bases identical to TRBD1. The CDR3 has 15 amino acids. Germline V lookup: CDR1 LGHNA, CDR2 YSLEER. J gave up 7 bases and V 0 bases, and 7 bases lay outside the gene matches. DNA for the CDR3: TGCGCCAGCAGCCAAGATTCACAGGGGGCTAGGGAGCAGTACTTC. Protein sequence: CASSQDSQGAREQYF.

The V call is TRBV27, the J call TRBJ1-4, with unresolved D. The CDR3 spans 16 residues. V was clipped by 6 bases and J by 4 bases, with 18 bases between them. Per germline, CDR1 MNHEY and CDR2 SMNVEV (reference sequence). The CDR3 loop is CASSLDRTNLNEKLFF. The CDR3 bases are TGTGCCAGCAGCCTTGACCGGACTAACCTTAATGAAAAACTGTTTTTT.